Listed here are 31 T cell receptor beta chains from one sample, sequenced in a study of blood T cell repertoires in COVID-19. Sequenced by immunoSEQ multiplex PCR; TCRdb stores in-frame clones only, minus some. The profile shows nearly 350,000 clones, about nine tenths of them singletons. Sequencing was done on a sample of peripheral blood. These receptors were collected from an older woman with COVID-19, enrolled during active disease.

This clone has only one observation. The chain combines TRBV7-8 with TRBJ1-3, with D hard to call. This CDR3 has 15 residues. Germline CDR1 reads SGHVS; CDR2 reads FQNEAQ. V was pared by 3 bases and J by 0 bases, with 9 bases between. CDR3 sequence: CASSFGSTSGNTIYF. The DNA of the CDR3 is TGTGCCAGCAGCTTTGGCAGTACCTCTGGAAACACCATATATTTT.

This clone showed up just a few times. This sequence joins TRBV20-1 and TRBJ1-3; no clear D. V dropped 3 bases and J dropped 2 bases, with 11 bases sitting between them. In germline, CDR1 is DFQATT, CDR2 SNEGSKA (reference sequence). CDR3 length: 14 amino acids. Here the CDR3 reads CSASRGTPGNTIYF. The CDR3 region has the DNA TGCAGTGCTAGTCGGGGTACCCCTGGAAACACCATATATTTT.

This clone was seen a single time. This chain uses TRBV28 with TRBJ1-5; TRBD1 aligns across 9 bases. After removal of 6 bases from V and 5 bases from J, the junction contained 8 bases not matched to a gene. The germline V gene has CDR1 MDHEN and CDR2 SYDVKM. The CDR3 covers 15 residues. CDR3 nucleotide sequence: TGTGCCAGCAGACCCTGGGACAGGGAGGATCAGCCCCAGCATTTT. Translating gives CASRPWDREDQPQHF.

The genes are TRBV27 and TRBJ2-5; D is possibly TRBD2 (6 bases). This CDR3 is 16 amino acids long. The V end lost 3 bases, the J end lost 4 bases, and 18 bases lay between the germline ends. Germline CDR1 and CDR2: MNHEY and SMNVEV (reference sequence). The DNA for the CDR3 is TGTGCCAGCAGTTTCCGGTGGACTACGGCGGGAGAGACCCAGTACTTC. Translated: CASSFRWTTAGETQYF.

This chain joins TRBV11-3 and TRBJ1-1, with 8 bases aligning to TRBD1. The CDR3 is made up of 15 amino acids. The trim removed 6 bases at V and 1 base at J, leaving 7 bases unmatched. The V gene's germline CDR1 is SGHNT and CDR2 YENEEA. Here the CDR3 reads CASRSSGTGNTEAFF. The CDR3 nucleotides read TGTGCCAGCAGATCGTCCGGGACAGGGAACACTGAAGCTTTCTTT.

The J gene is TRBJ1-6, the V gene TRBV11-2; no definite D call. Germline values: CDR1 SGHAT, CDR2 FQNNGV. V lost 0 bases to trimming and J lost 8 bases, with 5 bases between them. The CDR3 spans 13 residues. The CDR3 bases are TGTGCCAGCAGCTTAGAGGGCGATTCACCCCTCCACTTT. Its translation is CASSLEGDSPLHF.

For the CDR3, the DNA is TGTGCCAGCAGCCATGCTCCAGGGGTATATGGCTACACCTTC. Protein: CASSHAPGVYGYTF. The V call is TRBV27, the J call TRBJ1-2, with a tentative D call TRBD1 (6 bases). Trimming pared 6 bases from V and 5 bases from J, leaving 16 bases between. CDR1 and CDR2 from the germline V gene are MNHEY and SMNVEV (reference sequence). CDR3 length: 14 amino acids.

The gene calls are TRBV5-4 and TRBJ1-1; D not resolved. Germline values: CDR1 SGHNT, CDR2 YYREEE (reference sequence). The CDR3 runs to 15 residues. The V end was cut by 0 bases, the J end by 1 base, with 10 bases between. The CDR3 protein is CASSLAEVANTEAFF. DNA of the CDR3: TGTGCCAGCAGCTTGGCCGAGGTCGCGAACACTGAAGCTTTCTTT.

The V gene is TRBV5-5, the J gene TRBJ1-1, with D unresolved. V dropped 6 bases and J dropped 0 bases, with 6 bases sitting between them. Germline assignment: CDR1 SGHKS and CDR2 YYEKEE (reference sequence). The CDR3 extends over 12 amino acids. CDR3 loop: CASTYMNTEAFF. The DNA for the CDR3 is TGTGCCAGCACATACATGAACACTGAAGCTTTCTTT.

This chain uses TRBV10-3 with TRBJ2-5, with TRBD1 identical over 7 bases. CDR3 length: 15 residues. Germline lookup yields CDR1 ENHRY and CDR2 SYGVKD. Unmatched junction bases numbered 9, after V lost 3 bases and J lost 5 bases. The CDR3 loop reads CAISDRTGTGETQYF. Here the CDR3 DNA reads TGTGCCATCAGTGACCGGACAGGCACCGGCGAGACCCAGTACTTC.

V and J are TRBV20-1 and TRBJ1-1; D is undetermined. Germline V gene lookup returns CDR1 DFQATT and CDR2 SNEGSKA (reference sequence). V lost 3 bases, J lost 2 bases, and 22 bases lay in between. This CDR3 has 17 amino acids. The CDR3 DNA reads TGCAGTGCTAGTTCCCCATCCGACGGCGGGCTAAACACTGAAGCTTTCTTT. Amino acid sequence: CSASSPSDGGLNTEAFF.

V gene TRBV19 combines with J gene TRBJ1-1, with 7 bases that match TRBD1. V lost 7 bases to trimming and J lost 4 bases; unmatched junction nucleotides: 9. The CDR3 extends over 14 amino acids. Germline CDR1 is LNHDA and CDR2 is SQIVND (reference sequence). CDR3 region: CASMEGALGTEAFF. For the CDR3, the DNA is TGTGCCAGTATGGAGGGGGCGTTAGGCACTGAAGCTTTCTTT.

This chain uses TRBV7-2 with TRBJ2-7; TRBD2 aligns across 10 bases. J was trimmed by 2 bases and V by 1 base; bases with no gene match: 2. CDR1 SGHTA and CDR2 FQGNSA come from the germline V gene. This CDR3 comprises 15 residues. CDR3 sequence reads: CASSLGTSGPYEQYF. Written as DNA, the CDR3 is TGTGCCAGCAGCTTAGGGACTAGCGGACCCTACGAGCAGTACTTC.

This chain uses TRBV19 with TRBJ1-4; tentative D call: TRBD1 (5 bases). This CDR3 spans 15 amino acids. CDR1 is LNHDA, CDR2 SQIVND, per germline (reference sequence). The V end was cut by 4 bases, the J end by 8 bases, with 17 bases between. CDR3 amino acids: CASSRVGTGKEKLFF. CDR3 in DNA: TGTGCCAGTAGTAGGGTTGGGACTGGCAAGGAAAAACTGTTTTTT.

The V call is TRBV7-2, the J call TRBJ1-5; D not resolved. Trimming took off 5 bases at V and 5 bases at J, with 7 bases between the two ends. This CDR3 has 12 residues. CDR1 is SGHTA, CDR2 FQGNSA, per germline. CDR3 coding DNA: TGTGCCAGCAGCCCCTTCGATCAGCCCCAGCATTTT. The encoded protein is CASSPFDQPQHF.

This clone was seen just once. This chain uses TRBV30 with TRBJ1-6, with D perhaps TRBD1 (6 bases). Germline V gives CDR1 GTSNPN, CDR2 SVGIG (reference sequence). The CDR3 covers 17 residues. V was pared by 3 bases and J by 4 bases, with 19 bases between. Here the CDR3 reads CAWRNPPVQGYNSPLHF. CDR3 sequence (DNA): TGTGCCTGGAGGAACCCCCCCGTGCAGGGGTATAATTCACCCCTCCACTTT.

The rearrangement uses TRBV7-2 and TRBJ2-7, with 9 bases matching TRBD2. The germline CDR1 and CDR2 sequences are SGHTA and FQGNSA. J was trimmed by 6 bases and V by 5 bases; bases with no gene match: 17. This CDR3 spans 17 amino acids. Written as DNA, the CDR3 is TGTGCCAGCAGCCCTGCGGGTAGCGGGGGTAAGAGGAGCGAGCAGTACTTC. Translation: CASSPAGSGGKRSEQYF.

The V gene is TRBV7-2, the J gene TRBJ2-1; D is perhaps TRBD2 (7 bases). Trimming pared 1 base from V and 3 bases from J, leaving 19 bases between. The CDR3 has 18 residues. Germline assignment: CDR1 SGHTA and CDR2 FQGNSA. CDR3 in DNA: TGTGCCAGCAGCTTAGTATTGGGGGGGGCCAAAGTCTACAATGAGCAGTTCTTC. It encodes CASSLVLGGAKVYNEQFF.

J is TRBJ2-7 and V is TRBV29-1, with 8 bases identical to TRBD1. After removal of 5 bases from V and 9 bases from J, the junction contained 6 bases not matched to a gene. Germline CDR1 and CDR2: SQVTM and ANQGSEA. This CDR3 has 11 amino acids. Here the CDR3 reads CSVRTGFGQYF. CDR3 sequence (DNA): TGCAGCGTTAGGACAGGGTTCGGGCAGTACTTC.

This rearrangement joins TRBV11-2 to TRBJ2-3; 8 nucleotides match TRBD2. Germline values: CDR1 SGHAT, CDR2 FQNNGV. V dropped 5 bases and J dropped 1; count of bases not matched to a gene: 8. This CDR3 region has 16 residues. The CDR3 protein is CASSPGGSGGTDTQYF. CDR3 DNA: TGTGCCAGCAGCCCCGGGGGTAGCGGGGGCACAGATACGCAGTATTTT.

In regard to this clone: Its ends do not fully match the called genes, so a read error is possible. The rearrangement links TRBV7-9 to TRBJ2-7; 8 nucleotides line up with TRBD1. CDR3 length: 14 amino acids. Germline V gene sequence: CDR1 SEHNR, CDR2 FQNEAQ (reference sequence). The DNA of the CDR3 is TGTGCCAGCAGCTTAGCAAACATACCCGGGACAGGCAAATTC. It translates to CASSLANIPGTGKF.

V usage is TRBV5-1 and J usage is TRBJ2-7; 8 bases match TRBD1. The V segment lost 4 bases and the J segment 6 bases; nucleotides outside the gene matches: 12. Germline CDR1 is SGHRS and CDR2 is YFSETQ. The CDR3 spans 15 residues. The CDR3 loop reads CASSGETGENSEQYF. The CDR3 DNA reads TGCGCCAGCAGCGGGGAGACAGGGGAGAACAGCGAGCAGTACTTC.

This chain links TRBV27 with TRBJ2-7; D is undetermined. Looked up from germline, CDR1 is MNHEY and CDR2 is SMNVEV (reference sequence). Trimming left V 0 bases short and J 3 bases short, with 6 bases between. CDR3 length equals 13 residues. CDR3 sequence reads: CASSLSRGYEQYF. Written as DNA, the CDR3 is TGTGCCAGCAGTTTATCGAGAGGCTACGAGCAGTACTTC.

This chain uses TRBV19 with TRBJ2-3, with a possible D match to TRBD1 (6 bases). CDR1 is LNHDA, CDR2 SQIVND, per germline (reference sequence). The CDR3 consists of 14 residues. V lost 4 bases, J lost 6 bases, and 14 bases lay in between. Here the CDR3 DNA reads TGTGCCAGTAGTAACCCAGGGGAAACTGATACGCAGTATTTT. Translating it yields CASSNPGETDTQYF. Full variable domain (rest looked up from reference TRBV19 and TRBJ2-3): DGGITQSPKYLFRKEGQNVTLSCEQNLNHDAMYWYRQDPGQGLRLIYYSQIVNDFQKGDIAEGYSVSREKKESFPLTVTSAQKNPTAFYLCASSNPGETDTQYFGPGTRLTVL.

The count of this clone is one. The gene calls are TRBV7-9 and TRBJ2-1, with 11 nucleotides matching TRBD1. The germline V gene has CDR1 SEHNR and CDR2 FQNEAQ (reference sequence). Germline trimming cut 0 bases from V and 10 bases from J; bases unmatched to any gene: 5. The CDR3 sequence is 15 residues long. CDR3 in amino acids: CASSLAGQGAMEQFF. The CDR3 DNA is TGTGCCAGCAGCTTAGCAGGACAGGGGGCCATGGAGCAGTTCTTC.

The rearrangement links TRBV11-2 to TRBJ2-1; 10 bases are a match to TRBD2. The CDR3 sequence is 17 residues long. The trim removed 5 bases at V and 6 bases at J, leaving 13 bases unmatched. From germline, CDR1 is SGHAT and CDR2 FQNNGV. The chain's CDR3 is CASSLVLTSGGANEQFF. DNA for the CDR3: TGTGCCAGCAGCCTAGTGCTCACGAGCGGGGGGGCCAATGAGCAGTTCTTC.

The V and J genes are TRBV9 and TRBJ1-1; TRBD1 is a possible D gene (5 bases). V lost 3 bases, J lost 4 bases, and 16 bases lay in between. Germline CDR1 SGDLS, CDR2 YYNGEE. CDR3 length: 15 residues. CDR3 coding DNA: TGTGCCAGCAGCGGGGTCCAGGGCGGGGGCACTGAAGCTTTCTTT. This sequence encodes CASSGVQGGGTEAFF.

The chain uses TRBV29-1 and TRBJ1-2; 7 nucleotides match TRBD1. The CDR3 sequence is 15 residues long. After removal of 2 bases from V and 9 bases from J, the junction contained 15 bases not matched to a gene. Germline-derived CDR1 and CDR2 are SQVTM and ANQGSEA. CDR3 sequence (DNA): TGCAGCGTTGAATGGCAGTCCGGGGTACAGGGGAGCTACACCTTC. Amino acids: CSVEWQSGVQGSYTF.

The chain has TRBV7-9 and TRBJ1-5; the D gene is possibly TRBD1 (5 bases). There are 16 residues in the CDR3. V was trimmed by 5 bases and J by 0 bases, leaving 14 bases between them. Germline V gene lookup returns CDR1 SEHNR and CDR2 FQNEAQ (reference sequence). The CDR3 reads CASSIRSGNSNQPQHF. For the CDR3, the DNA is TGTGCCAGCAGCATAAGGTCAGGGAATAGCAATCAGCCCCAGCATTTT.

CDR3 DNA: TGTGCCAGCAGCTTAGCGAATGGGGGACTAGCCCCCTTAGAGCAGTTCTTC. Its protein is CASSLANGGLAPLEQFF. This rearrangement joins TRBV7-2 to TRBJ2-1; TRBD2 aligns across 9 bases. The CDR3 totals 17 residues. V lost 0 bases, J lost 10 bases, and 13 bases stayed unmatched. The germline gives CDR1 SGHTA, CDR2 FQGNSA. The variable domain in full, completed from reference TRBV7-2 and TRBJ2-1, reads GAGVSQSPSNKVTEKGKDVELRCDPISGHTALYWYRQSLGQGLEFLIYFQGNSAPDKSGLPSDRFSAERTGGSVSTLTIQRTQQEDSAVYLCASSLANGGLAPLEQFFGPGTRLTVL.

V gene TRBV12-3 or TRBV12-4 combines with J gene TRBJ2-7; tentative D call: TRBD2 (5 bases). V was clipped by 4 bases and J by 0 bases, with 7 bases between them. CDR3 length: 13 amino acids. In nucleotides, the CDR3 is TGTGCCAGCAGTTCGGACTCCTCCTACGAGCAGTACTTC. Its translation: CASSSDSSYEQYF.